This T cell receptor beta chain was sequenced for a study of post-analysis software for immune sequencing data (dated by TCRdb to about 2015). For context, the study as a whole: The recorded disease courses included relapsing-remitting, secondary progressive and progressive-relapsing multiple sclerosis, and some patients had no subtype annotation. The multiple sclerosis patient repertoires were compared with 11 previously published healthy control repertoires from donors aged roughly 6 to 27 years. A subset of samples was prepared in parallel using single-end sample barcoding, then pooled and co-amplified after Illumina adapter ligation. The paper's findings and limits, for the study overall: When samples were clustered directly using the F measure, samples prepared in the same batch co-clustered strongly, which prompted a batch-effect correction. The control group was slightly older than the multiple sclerosis patient group. Compared with controls, multiple sclerosis patients had significantly lower normalized Chao1 diversity, a finding suggesting substantial peripheral T-cell clonal expansion. Several TRBV segments, including TRBV5-6, TRBV5-1 and TRBV20-1, were significantly more frequent in patients than controls.

Unmatched junction bases come to 13, with V trimmed by 5 bases and J by 7 bases. Spanning cysteine to phenylalanine, the CDR3 consists of 16 amino acids. Only the CDR3 region is kept as DNA, spanning 48 bases read in frame from base 1. As encoded in the germline V gene, CDR1 is MGHDK while CDR2 is SYGVNS. The library was prepared using PCR. Sequencing took place on an Illumina HiSeq 2500. To reduce PCR and sequencing biases, unique molecular identifiers were built into the TCR beta cDNA libraries. Roughly 500,000 cDNA molecules were obtained per 1 to 10 million input T cells, so each molecule approximated one T cell. The patient libraries were prepared and sequenced with the same protocol used for the earlier healthy control dataset. Samples belonging to the same batch were prepared together, multiplexed and sequenced on a shared HiSeq lane. Per the authors' processing: MIGEC handled the raw barcoded reads, throwing out single-read molecular identifier groups before consensus assembly and CDR3 extraction. Clonotype tables were post-analysed with VDJtools, normalizing diversity by down-sampling all datasets to the smallest sample size. To correct batch-related cross-sample contamination, repertoire overlap clustering matched CDR3 amino acid sequences but not nucleotide sequences. The public sequencing data were trimmed at Q25 with fastp and processed into clonotypes with MiXCR by TCRdb, which kept only in-frame beta chains. Each CDR3 protein appears once, grouped with its most common genes and DNA. Clone size and V and J calls follow TCRdb, not the original study. The sample has 800,000 to 950,000 distinct CDR3 sequences on record, roughly 58% of them singletons. 4.6% of the sample comes from the top ten.

To demonstrate the VDJtools post-analysis software, TCR beta repertoires were profiled from the peripheral blood of more than 10 young patients with multiple sclerosis. The patients with multiple sclerosis were children and adolescents between roughly 6 and 17 years of age. Concerning this clonotype itself: The clone's antigen remains unknown. It has no much larger one-base neighbor in the sample; base qualities were not kept.

Sample: blood. The receptor was derived from a girl aged 5 to 17 with multiple sclerosis. In this chain, TRBV25-1 is recombined with TRBJ2-1, and 8 junction bases match TRBD2. The DNA is TGTGCCAGCAGTTCCCCGATAGCGGGAATACTGAATGAGCAGTTCTTC. It is translated as CASSSPIAGILNEQFF.